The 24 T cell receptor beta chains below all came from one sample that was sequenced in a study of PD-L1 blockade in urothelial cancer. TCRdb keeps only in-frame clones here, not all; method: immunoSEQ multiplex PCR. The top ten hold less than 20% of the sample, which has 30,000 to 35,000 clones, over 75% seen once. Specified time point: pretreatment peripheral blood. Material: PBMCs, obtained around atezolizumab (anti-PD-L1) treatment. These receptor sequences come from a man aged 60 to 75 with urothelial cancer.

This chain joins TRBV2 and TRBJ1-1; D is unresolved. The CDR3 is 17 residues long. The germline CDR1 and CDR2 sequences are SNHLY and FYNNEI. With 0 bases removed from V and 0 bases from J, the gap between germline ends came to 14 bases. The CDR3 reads CASSEAPRVFLNTEAFF. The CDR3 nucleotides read TGTGCCAGCAGTGAAGCGCCGAGGGTCTTCTTGAACACTGAAGCTTTCTTT.

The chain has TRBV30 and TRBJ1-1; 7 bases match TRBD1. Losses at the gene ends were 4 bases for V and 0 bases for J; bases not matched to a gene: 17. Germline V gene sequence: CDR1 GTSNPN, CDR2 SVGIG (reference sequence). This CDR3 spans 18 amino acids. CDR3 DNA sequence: TGTGCCTGGACCGGACAGGCCGGACGGCGAACCTTGAACACTGAAGCTTTCTTT. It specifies CAWTGQAGRRTLNTEAFF.

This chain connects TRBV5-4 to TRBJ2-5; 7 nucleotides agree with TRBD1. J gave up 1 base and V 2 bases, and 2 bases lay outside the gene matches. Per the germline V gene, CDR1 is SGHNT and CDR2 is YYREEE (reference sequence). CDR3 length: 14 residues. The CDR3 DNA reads TGTGCCAGCAGCTTAAACAGGGGCCAAGAGACCCAGTACTTC. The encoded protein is CASSLNRGQETQYF.

CDR3: CASSWRSSYNEQFF. CDR3 sequence (DNA): TGTGCCAGTAGTTGGAGGAGCTCCTACAATGAGCAGTTCTTC. The rearrangement joins TRBV19 to TRBJ2-1; maybe TRBD2 (5 bases). Trimming pared 5 bases from V and 0 bases from J, leaving 8 bases between. Germline V CDR1 and CDR2: LNHDA, SQIVND (reference sequence). The CDR3 loop spans 14 amino acids.

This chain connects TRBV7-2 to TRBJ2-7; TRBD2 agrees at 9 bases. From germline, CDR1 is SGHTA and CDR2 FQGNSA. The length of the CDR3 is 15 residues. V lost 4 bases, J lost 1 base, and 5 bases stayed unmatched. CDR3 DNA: TGTGCCAGCAGCTACGGGACTAGCCGATCCTACGAGCAGTACTTC. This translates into CASSYGTSRSYEQYF.

The CDR3 protein is CASLQGAYEQYF. Written as DNA, the CDR3 is TGTGCCAGCCTACAGGGAGCCTACGAGCAGTACTTC. The chain carries TRBV6-1 and TRBJ2-7; D perhaps matches TRBD1 (6 bases). This CDR3 spans 12 amino acids. The germline V gene has CDR1 MNHNS and CDR2 SASEGT. Trimming left V 8 bases short and J 2 bases short, with 10 bases between.

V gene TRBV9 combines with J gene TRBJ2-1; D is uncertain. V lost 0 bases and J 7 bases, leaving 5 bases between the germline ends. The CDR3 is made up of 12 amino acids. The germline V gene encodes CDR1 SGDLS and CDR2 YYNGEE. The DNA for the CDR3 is TGTGCCAGCAGCGTAGCTAGAAATGAGCAGTTCTTC. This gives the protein CASSVARNEQFF.

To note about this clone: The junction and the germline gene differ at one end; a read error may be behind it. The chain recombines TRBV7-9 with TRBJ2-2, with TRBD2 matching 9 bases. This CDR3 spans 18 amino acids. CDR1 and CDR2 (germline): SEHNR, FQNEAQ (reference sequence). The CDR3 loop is CASSLGRGIAGATGELFF. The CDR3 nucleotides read TGTGCCAGCAGTTTAGGCAGGGGAATAGCGGGAGCCACCGGGGAGCTGTTTTTT.

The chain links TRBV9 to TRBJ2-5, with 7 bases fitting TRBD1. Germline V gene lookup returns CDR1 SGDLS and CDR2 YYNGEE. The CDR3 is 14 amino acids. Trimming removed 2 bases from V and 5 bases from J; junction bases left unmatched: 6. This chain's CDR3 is CASSVTGMMETQYF. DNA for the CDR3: TGTGCCAGCAGCGTGACAGGGATGATGGAGACCCAGTACTTC.

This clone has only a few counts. The CDR3 DNA is TGTGCCAGCAGTATTAAGGGGATTGCTGGAGCTTTCTTT. The encoded protein is CASSIKGIAGAFF. The rearrangement uses TRBV5-4 and TRBJ1-1; D might be TRBD1 (5 bases). Germline V gene sequence: CDR1 SGHNT, CDR2 YYREEE (reference sequence). The CDR3 extends over 13 amino acids. V shed 5 bases and J shed 10 bases, with 18 bases lying between them.

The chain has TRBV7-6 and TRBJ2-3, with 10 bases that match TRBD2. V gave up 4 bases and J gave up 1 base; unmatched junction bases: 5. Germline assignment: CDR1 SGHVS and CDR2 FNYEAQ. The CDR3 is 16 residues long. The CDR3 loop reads CASSSSLAGGTDTQYF. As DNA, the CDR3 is TGTGCCAGCAGCTCGTCGCTAGCGGGGGGCACAGATACGCAGTATTTT.

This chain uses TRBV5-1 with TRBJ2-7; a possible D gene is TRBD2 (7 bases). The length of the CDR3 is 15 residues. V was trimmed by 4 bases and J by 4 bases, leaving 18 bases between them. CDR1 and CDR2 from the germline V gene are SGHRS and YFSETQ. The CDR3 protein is CASSPGGGRLYEQYF. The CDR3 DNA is TGCGCCAGCAGCCCCGGGGGCGGGAGACTGTACGAGCAGTACTTC.

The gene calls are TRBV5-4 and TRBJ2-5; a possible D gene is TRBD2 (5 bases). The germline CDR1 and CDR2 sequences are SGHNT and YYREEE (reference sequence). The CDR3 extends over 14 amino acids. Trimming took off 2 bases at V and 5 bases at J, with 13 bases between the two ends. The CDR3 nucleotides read TGTGCCAGCAGCTTTAGCGTACCCGCCGAGACCCAGTACTTC. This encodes CASSFSVPAETQYF. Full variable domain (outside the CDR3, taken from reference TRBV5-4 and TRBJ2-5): ETGVTQSPTHLIKTRGQQVTLRCSSQSGHNTVSWYQQALGQGPQFIFQYYREEENGRGNFPPRFSGLQFPNYSSELNVNALELDDSALYLCASSFSVPAETQYFGPGTRLLVL.

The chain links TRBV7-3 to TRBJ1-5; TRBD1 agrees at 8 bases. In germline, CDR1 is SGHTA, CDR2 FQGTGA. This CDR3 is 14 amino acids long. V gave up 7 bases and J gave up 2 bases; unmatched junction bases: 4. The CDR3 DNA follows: TGTGCCAGCACCGGGGGACAGGGCAATCAGCCCCAGCATTTT. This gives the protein CASTGGQGNQPQHF.

This chain's CDR3 is CASRVGGDSTDTQYF. Here the CDR3 DNA reads TGTGCCAGCCGGGTAGGAGGAGATAGCACAGATACGCAGTATTTT. The chain uses TRBV2 and TRBJ2-3; weak D call: TRBD2 (5 bases). The CDR3 is made up of 15 amino acids. Trimming cost V 8 bases and J 0 bases, with 15 bases left between them. Per the germline V gene, CDR1 is SNHLY and CDR2 is FYNNEI.

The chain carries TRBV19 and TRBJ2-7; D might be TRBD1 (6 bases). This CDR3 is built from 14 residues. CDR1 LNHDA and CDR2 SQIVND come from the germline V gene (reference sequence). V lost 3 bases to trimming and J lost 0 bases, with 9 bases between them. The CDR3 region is CASSISTGSYEQYF. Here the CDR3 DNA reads TGTGCCAGTAGTATCTCGACAGGCTCCTACGAGCAGTACTTC.

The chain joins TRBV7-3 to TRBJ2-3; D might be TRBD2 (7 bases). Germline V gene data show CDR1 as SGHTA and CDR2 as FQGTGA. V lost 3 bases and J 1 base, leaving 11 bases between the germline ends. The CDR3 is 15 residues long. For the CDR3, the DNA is TGTGCCAGCAGCTTTGGGCGGGGGCGCACAGATACGCAGTATTTT. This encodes CASSFGRGRTDTQYF.

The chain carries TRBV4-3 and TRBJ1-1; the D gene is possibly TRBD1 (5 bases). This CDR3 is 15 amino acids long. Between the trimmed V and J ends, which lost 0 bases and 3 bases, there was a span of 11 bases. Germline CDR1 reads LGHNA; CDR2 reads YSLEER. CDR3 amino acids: CASSQDGAGDTEAFF. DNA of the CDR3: TGCGCCAGCAGCCAAGATGGGGCGGGGGACACTGAAGCTTTCTTT.

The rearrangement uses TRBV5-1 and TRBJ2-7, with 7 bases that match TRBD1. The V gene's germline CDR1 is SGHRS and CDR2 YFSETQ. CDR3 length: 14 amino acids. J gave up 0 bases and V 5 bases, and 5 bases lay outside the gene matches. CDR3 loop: CASSSDRRSYEQYF. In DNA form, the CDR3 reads TGCGCCAGCAGTTCGGACAGGCGCTCCTACGAGCAGTACTTC.

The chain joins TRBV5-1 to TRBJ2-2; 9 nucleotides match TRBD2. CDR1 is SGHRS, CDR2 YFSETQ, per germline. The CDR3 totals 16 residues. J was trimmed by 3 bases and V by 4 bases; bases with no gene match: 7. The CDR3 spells CASSQTSGRDTGELFF. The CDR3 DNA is TGCGCCAGCAGCCAGACTAGCGGCAGGGACACCGGGGAGCTGTTTTTT.

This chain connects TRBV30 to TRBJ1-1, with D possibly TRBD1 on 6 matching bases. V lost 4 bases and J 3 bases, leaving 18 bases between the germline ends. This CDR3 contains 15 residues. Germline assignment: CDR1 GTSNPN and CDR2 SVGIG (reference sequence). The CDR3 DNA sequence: TGTGCCTGGACTAAGCCCCGGGGGGCCGACACTGAAGCTTTCTTT. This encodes CAWTKPRGADTEAFF.

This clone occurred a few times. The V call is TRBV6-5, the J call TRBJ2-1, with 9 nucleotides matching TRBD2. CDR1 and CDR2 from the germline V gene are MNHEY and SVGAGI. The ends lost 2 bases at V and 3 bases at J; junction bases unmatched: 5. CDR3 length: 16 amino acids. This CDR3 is CASSYRLAANYNEQFF. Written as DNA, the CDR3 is TGTGCCAGCAGTTACCGACTAGCGGCAAACTACAATGAGCAGTTCTTC.

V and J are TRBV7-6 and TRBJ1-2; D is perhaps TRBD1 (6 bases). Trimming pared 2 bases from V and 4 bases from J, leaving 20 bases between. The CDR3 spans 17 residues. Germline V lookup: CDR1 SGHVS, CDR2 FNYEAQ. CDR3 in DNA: TGTGCCAGCAGCTTAAGGGGGGGCCTAGAAGTGGGCTATGGCTACACCTTC. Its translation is CASSLRGGLEVGYGYTF.

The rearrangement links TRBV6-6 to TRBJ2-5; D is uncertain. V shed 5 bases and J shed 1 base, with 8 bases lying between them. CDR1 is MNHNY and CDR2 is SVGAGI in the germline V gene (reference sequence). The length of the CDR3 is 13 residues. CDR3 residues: CASSRVFQETQYF. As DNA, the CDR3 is TGTGCCAGCAGTCGGGTCTTCCAAGAGACCCAGTACTTC.